This T cell receptor (beta chain) was recovered during a study of blood T cell repertoires in COVID-19. This clone was seen only a few times. In the original workflow: It was from reference gene primer amplification that nucleated cell counts were estimated. Method: immunoSEQ multiplex PCR; TCRdb's copy keeps in-frame clones and lacks some. Clone size and the V and J calls come from that table; the DNA yielded D and trimming. Here the sample spans 250,000 to 350,000 clones, approximately 83% being singletons. Trimming pared 6 bases from V and 2 bases from J, leaving 10 bases between. The germline gives CDR1 MNHEY, CDR2 SVGAGI. The CDR3 covers 13 residues.

The chain links TRBV6-5 to TRBJ1-1, with unresolved D. The sequence was collected from a woman aged 25 to 45 who had recovered from COVID-19. Sequencing was done on a sample of peripheral blood. This chain's CDR3 is CASRPGFNTEAFF. CDR3 in DNA: TGTGCCAGCAGGCCGGGATTTAACACTGAAGCTTTCTTT.